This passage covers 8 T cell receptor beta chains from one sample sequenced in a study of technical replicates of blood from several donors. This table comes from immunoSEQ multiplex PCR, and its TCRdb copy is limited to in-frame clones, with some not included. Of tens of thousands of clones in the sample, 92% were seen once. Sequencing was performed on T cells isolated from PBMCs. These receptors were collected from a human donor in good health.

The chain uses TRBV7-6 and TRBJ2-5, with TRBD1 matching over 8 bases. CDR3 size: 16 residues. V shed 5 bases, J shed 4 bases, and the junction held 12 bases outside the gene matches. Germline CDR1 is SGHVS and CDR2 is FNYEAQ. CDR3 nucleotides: TGTGCCAGCAGCCCACAGACAGGGGCGCCCTCAGAGACCCAGTACTTC. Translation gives CASSPQTGAPSETQYF. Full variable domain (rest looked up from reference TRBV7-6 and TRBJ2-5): GAGVSQSPRYKVTKRGQDVALRCDPISGHVSLYWYRQALGQGPEFLTYFNYEAQQDKSGLPNDRFSAERPEGSISTLTIQRTEQRDSAMYRCASSPQTGAPSETQYFGPGTRLLVL.

As DNA, the CDR3 is TGTGCCAGCAGACGGCTAGGACAGGCTATCACAGATACGCAGTATTTT. As protein: CASRRLGQAITDTQYF. The V call is TRBV7-9, the J call TRBJ2-3; 7 bases are a match to TRBD1. The germline gives CDR1 SEHNR, CDR2 FQNEAQ (reference sequence). Trimming at V came to 6 bases and at J to 2 bases, leaving 11 bases not matched to a gene. The CDR3 runs to 16 residues.

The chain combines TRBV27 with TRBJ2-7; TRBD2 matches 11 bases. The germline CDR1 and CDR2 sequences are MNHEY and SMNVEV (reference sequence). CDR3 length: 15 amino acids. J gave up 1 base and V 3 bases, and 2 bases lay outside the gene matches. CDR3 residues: CASSFRTSGSYEQYF. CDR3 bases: TGTGCCAGCAGTTTCCGGACTAGCGGGTCCTACGAGCAGTACTTC.

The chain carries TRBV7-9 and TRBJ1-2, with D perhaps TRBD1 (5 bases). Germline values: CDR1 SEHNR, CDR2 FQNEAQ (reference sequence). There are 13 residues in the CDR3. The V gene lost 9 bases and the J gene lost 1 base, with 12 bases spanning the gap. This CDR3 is CARKHTGNYGYTF. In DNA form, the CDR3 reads TGTGCCAGGAAGCATACAGGTAACTATGGCTACACCTTC.

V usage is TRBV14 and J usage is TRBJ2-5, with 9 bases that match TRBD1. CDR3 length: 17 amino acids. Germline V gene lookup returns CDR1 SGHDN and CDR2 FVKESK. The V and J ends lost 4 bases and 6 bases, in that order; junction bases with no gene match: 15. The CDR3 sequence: CASSRESGTGSLQTQYF. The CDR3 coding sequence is TGTGCCAGCAGCCGAGAGTCCGGGACAGGGTCATTGCAGACCCAGTACTTC.

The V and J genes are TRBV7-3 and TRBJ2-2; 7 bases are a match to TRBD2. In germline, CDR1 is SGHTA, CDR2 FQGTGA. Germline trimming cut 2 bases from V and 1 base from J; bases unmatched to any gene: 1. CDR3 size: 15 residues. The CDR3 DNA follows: TGTGCCAGCAGCTTATCTAGCGGGAACACCGGGGAGCTGTTTTTT. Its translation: CASSLSSGNTGELFF.

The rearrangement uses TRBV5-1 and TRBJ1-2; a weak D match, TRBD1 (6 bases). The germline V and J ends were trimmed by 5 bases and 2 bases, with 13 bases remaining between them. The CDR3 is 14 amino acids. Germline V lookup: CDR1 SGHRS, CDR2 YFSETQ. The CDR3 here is CASSSKQGNYGYTF. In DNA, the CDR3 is TGCGCCAGCAGTTCCAAACAGGGAAACTATGGCTACACCTTC. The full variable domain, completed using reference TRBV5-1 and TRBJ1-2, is KAGVTQTPRYLIKTRGQQVTLSCSPISGHRSVSWYQQTPGQGLQFLFEYFSETQRNKGNFPGRFSGRQFSNSRSEMNVSTLELGDSALYLCASSSKQGNYGYTFGSGTRLTVV.

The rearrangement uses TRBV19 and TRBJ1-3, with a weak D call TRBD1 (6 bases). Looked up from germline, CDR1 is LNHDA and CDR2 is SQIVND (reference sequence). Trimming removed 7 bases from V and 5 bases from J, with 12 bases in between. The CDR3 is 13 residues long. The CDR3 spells CASTGQLRNTIYF. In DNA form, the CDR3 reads TGTGCCAGTACTGGACAGCTTCGAAACACCATATATTTT.